A selection of T cell receptor beta chains follows, all from one sample in a study of blood T cell repertoires in COVID-19. TCRdb's copy holds only in-frame clones and misses some; the assay was immunoSEQ multiplex PCR. The data contain around 160,000 clones, almost 90% of them singletons. Sequenced: peripheral blood. The receptors were sampled from a human donor in a cohort sampled during active COVID-19. CDR3s include the opening cysteine and the closing phenylalanine or tryptophan. Fields, in order: clone size, V gene, J gene, D gene, CDR3 protein, CDR3 DNA. D genes are given only for firm matches. The size field is filled for only some rows; it gives once, few, many or a size class.

clone_size: -; v_call: TRBV10-3; j_call: TRBJ2-3; d_call: -; cdr3_aa: CAISEWGSGGPTDTQYF; cdr3_nt: TGTGCCATCAGTGAGTGGGGTAGCGGAGGACCCACAGATACGCAGTATTTT
clone_size: -; v_call: TRBV6-2/TRBV6-3; j_call: TRBJ2-3; d_call: -; cdr3_aa: CASSYSSWTDTQYF; cdr3_nt: TGTGCCAGCAGTTACTCGAGTTGGACAGATACGCAGTATTTT
clone_size: -; v_call: TRBV28; j_call: TRBJ1-2; d_call: TRBD1; cdr3_aa: CASSFPLGTGYGYTF; cdr3_nt: TGTGCCAGCAGTTTCCCCTTAGGGACAGGGTATGGCTACACCTTC
clone_size: -; v_call: TRBV15; j_call: TRBJ1-1; d_call: -; cdr3_aa: CATSRPQGNTEAFF; cdr3_nt: TGTGCCACCAGCAGACCTCAGGGGAACACTGAAGCTTTCTTT
clone_size: -; v_call: TRBV29-1; j_call: TRBJ2-7; d_call: TRBD2; cdr3_aa: CSVPGTNTYEQYF; cdr3_nt: TGCAGCGTTCCCGGGACTAACACCTACGAGCAGTACTTC
clone_size: -; v_call: TRBV9; j_call: TRBJ2-2; d_call: TRBD2; cdr3_aa: CASSVRGANTGELFF; cdr3_nt: TGTGCCAGCAGCGTACGGGGGGCGAACACCGGGGAGCTGTTTTTT
clone_size: -; v_call: TRBV27; j_call: TRBJ1-6; d_call: TRBD1; cdr3_aa: CASSPQGGRNSPLHF; cdr3_nt: TGTGCCAGCAGCCCACAGGGGGGCAGAAATTCACCCCTCCACTTT
clone_size: few; v_call: TRBV30; j_call: TRBJ1-1; d_call: -; cdr3_aa: CAWSLGAGAFF; cdr3_nt: TGTGCCTGGAGCCTGGGCGCTGGGGCTTTCTTT
clone_size: -; v_call: TRBV28; j_call: TRBJ2-7; d_call: -; cdr3_aa: CASSFQGGAEVYEQYF; cdr3_nt: TGTGCCAGCAGTTTCCAAGGAGGGGCGGAAGTCTACGAGCAGTACTTC
clone_size: -; v_call: TRBV9; j_call: TRBJ2-2; d_call: TRBD2; cdr3_aa: CASSPRTSGNTGELFF; cdr3_nt: TGTGCCAGCAGCCCCCGGACTAGCGGAAACACCGGGGAGCTGTTTTTT
clone_size: large; v_call: TRBV27; j_call: TRBJ2-1; d_call: -; cdr3_aa: CASSFYSYNEQFF; cdr3_nt: TGTGCCAGCAGTTTTTATTCCTACAATGAGCAGTTCTTC
clone_size: -; v_call: TRBV5-5; j_call: TRBJ2-1; d_call: -; cdr3_aa: CASSLAGAGGNEQFF; cdr3_nt: TGTGCCAGCAGCTTGGCGGGGGCCGGGGGGAATGAGCAGTTCTTC
clone_size: -; v_call: TRBV27; j_call: TRBJ1-1; d_call: -; cdr3_aa: CASSQTVNTEAFF; cdr3_nt: TGTGCCAGCAGCCAAACGGTAAACACTGAAGCTTTCTTT
clone_size: -; v_call: TRBV18; j_call: TRBJ2-7; d_call: TRBD1; cdr3_aa: CASSPPDRGGYEQYF; cdr3_nt: TGTGCCAGCTCACCACCGGACAGGGGGGGCTACGAGCAGTACTTC
clone_size: -; v_call: TRBV7-3; j_call: TRBJ2-5; d_call: TRBD1; cdr3_aa: CASSSSGTGQETQYF; cdr3_nt: TGTGCCAGCAGCTCGTCCGGGACAGGGCAAGAGACCCAGTACTTC
clone_size: -; v_call: TRBV12-1; j_call: TRBJ2-7; d_call: -; cdr3_aa: CASSFTETGPIYEQYF; cdr3_nt: TGTGCCAGCAGCTTTACCGAGACAGGACCTATCTACGAGCAGTACTTC
clone_size: -; v_call: TRBV3-1/TRBV3-2; j_call: TRBJ1-3; d_call: -; cdr3_aa: CASSYKGTGASGNTIYF; cdr3_nt: TGTGCCAGCAGCTATAAAGGGACGGGAGCCTCTGGAAACACCATATATTTT
clone_size: -; v_call: TRBV9; j_call: TRBJ2-3; d_call: TRBD2; cdr3_aa: CASSDRPRAGGLDTDTQYF; cdr3_nt: TGTGCCAGCAGCGACAGGCCCAGAGCGGGGGGGCTAGACACAGATACGCAGTATTTT
clone_size: -; v_call: TRBV2; j_call: TRBJ1-1; d_call: -; cdr3_aa: CASSGQTTGNTEAFF; cdr3_nt: TGTGCCAGCAGCGGACAGACAACAGGAAACACTGAAGCTTTCTTT
clone_size: -; v_call: TRBV24-1; j_call: TRBJ1-5; d_call: -; cdr3_aa: CATSDWRSNQPQHF; cdr3_nt: TGTGCCACCAGTGATTGGCGGAGCAATCAGCCCCAGCATTTT
clone_size: -; v_call: TRBV27; j_call: TRBJ1-2; d_call: TRBD1; cdr3_aa: CASRGTGSNYGYTF; cdr3_nt: TGTGCCAGCAGAGGGACAGGGTCCAACTATGGCTACACCTTC
clone_size: -; v_call: TRBV27; j_call: TRBJ2-6; d_call: TRBD2; cdr3_aa: CASTSGRPRGANVLTF; cdr3_nt: TGTGCCTCGACTAGCGGGAGGCCGCGGGGGGCCAACGTCCTGACTTTC
clone_size: -; v_call: TRBV6-4; j_call: TRBJ2-1; d_call: -; cdr3_aa: CASSASVGSDEQFF; cdr3_nt: TGTGCCAGCAGTGCTTCCGTCGGGTCTGATGAGCAGTTCTTC
clone_size: few; v_call: TRBV7-6; j_call: TRBJ1-3; d_call: -; cdr3_aa: CASSLRRQASGNTIYF; cdr3_nt: TGTGCCAGCAGCTTAAGGCGACAGGCCTCTGGAAACACCATATATTTT
clone_size: -; v_call: TRBV30; j_call: TRBJ1-3; d_call: -; cdr3_aa: CAWSTSSGNTIYF; cdr3_nt: TGTGCCTGGAGTACAAGCTCTGGAAACACCATATATTTT
clone_size: -; v_call: TRBV7-9; j_call: TRBJ2-7; d_call: TRBD1; cdr3_aa: CASSPRGTGEDEQYF; cdr3_nt: TGTGCCAGCAGCCCCCGCGGGACAGGGGAGGACGAGCAGTACTTC
clone_size: few; v_call: TRBV7-3; j_call: TRBJ1-6; d_call: TRBD1; cdr3_aa: CASSDRGENSPLHF; cdr3_nt: TGTGCCAGCAGCGACAGGGGAGAGAATTCACCCCTCCACTTT
clone_size: -; v_call: TRBV19; j_call: TRBJ2-3; d_call: TRBD1; cdr3_aa: CASSMAAPGTGARTDTQYF; cdr3_nt: TGTGCCAGTAGTATGGCAGCGCCGGGGACAGGGGCCCGCACAGATACGCAGTATTTT
clone_size: -; v_call: TRBV27; j_call: TRBJ2-7; d_call: -; cdr3_aa: CASRPTRHRDYEQYF; cdr3_nt: TGTGCCAGCAGGCCAACGAGGCACCGAGATTACGAGCAGTACTTC
clone_size: -; v_call: TRBV7-9; j_call: TRBJ1-5; d_call: -; cdr3_aa: CASSLEGLSNQPQHF; cdr3_nt: TGTGCCAGCAGCTTAGAGGGGTTGAGCAATCAGCCCCAGCATTTT
clone_size: -; v_call: TRBV7-9; j_call: TRBJ1-2; d_call: -; cdr3_aa: CASSLEISVMHYGYTF; cdr3_nt: TGTGCCAGCAGCTTAGAAATCAGCGTTATGCACTATGGCTACACCTTC
clone_size: few; v_call: TRBV29-1; j_call: TRBJ1-2; d_call: -; cdr3_aa: CSVEPLDQGLYGYTF; cdr3_nt: TGCAGCGTTGAACCCCTTGACCAGGGGCTGTATGGCTACACCTTC
clone_size: -; v_call: TRBV30; j_call: TRBJ1-5; d_call: -; cdr3_aa: CAWSSTARGSNQPQHF; cdr3_nt: TGTGCCTGGAGTAGTACCGCGCGGGGCAGCAATCAGCCCCAGCATTTT
clone_size: few; v_call: TRBV27; j_call: TRBJ1-1; d_call: TRBD1; cdr3_aa: CASQGQGAWDTEAFF; cdr3_nt: TGTGCCAGCCAGGGACAGGGGGCCTGGGACACTGAAGCTTTCTTT
clone_size: once; v_call: TRBV6-6; j_call: TRBJ2-7; d_call: TRBD1; cdr3_aa: CASSEPGQGFNEQYF; cdr3_nt: TGTGCCAGCAGCGAACCGGGACAGGGGTTCAACGAGCAGTACTTC
clone_size: -; v_call: TRBV10-1; j_call: TRBJ2-2; d_call: -; cdr3_aa: CASSEDSLGELFF; cdr3_nt: TGCGCCAGCAGTGAGGATAGCCTCGGGGAGCTGTTTTTT
clone_size: once; v_call: TRBV7-6; j_call: TRBJ2-7; d_call: -; cdr3_aa: CASSPTTRSKVEQYF; cdr3_nt: TGTGCCAGCAGCCCAACTACAAGATCTAAGGTAGAGCAGTACTTC
clone_size: -; v_call: TRBV5-5; j_call: TRBJ1-1; d_call: -; cdr3_aa: CASSLDSYTEAFF; cdr3_nt: TGTGCCAGCAGCTTGGACAGCTACACTGAAGCTTTCTTT
clone_size: few; v_call: TRBV4-2; j_call: TRBJ1-2; d_call: TRBD1; cdr3_aa: CASSQELGQLPYGYTF; cdr3_nt: TGTGCCAGCAGCCAAGAATTGGGACAGCTTCCATATGGCTACACCTTC
clone_size: -; v_call: TRBV11-3; j_call: TRBJ2-2; d_call: TRBD1; cdr3_aa: CASSPRGTGAGELFF; cdr3_nt: TGTGCCAGCAGCCCCCGCGGGACAGGCGCCGGGGAGCTGTTTTTT
clone_size: -; v_call: TRBV12-3/TRBV12-4; j_call: TRBJ2-7; d_call: -; cdr3_aa: CASSQRLDFGQYF; cdr3_nt: TGTGCCAGCAGTCAAAGACTAGATTTCGGGCAGTACTTC
clone_size: -; v_call: TRBV6-5; j_call: TRBJ1-2; d_call: -; cdr3_aa: CASSYEGERGYGYTF; cdr3_nt: TGTGCCAGCAGTTACGAGGGGGAGCGTGGTTATGGCTACACCTTC
clone_size: -; v_call: TRBV19; j_call: TRBJ2-3; d_call: -; cdr3_aa: CASSTSPGVWTDTQYF; cdr3_nt: TGTGCCAGTAGTACGAGCCCGGGGGTTTGGACAGATACGCAGTATTTT
clone_size: few; v_call: TRBV2; j_call: TRBJ1-6; d_call: -; cdr3_aa: CASSRTDLNSPLHF; cdr3_nt: TGTGCCAGCAGTAGGACAGACCTTAATTCACCCCTCCACTTT
clone_size: once; v_call: TRBV28; j_call: TRBJ1-6; d_call: TRBD1; cdr3_aa: CASSLRQGYNSPLHF; cdr3_nt: TGTGCCAGCAGTTTGAGACAGGGCTATAATTCACCCCTCCACTTT
clone_size: -; v_call: TRBV27; j_call: TRBJ2-5; d_call: -; cdr3_aa: CASSLIAGEETQYF; cdr3_nt: TGTGCCAGCAGTTTAATTGCGGGTGAAGAGACCCAGTACTTC
clone_size: -; v_call: TRBV7-2; j_call: TRBJ2-5; d_call: -; cdr3_aa: CASSLGFGSKYF; cdr3_nt: TGTGCCAGCAGCTTAGGTTTCGGTTCAAAGTACTTC
clone_size: -; v_call: TRBV10-2; j_call: TRBJ2-5; d_call: TRBD1; cdr3_aa: CASGDRQGLETQYF; cdr3_nt: TGCGCCAGCGGCGACAGACAGGGGCTGGAGACCCAGTACTTC
clone_size: -; v_call: TRBV6-5; j_call: TRBJ2-7; d_call: -; cdr3_aa: CASSYSAGRQDEQYF; cdr3_nt: TGTGCCAGCAGTTACTCGGCAGGGAGGCAGGACGAGCAGTACTTC